What follows are 19 T cell receptor beta chains derived from one specimen sequenced in a study of control samples from healthy donors and cancer patients. Sequencing was performed with immunoSEQ multiplex PCR; in TCRdb, only in-frame clones are kept and a portion is missing. This sample has 100,000 to 150,000 clones, with roughly 87% found just once. The specimen was blood. The receptor set was obtained from a man between 18 and 29 years old in good health.

Written as DNA, the CDR3 is TGCGCCAGCAGCCCCGTAGTGGGCAGAGAGCAGTACTTC. It codes for CASSPVVGREQYF. The chain links TRBV5-1 to TRBJ2-7; D uncertain. Trimming cost V 4 bases and J 7 bases, with 15 bases left between them. Looked up from germline, CDR1 is SGHRS and CDR2 is YFSETQ. This CDR3 is 13 amino acids long.

The V gene is TRBV5-1, the J gene TRBJ2-7, with 7 bases identical to TRBD1. Germline V CDR1 and CDR2: SGHRS, YFSETQ. The trim removed 0 bases at V and 3 bases at J, leaving 6 bases unmatched. The CDR3 is made up of 15 amino acids. Here the CDR3 DNA reads TGCGCCAGCAGCTTGGTGGGACAGAGGAACTACGAGCAGTACTTC. Its protein product is CASSLVGQRNYEQYF.

The chain carries TRBV28 and TRBJ2-7; possibly TRBD1 for D (6 bases). CDR1 is MDHEN, CDR2 SYDVKM, per germline. The CDR3 runs to 15 residues. Between the trimmed V and J ends, which lost 6 bases and 0 bases, there was a span of 15 bases. In nucleotides, the CDR3 is TGTGCCAGCAGACCCAGGGGTGGGTCCTCCTACGAGCAGTACTTC. Translation gives CASRPRGGSSYEQYF.

The CDR3 sequence: CASRFVGGRAGNEQFF. Written as DNA, the CDR3 is TGTGCAAGTCGCTTTGTTGGCGGGAGGGCGGGCAATGAGCAGTTCTTC. V gene TRBV12-2 combines with J gene TRBJ2-1; the D call in the table, TRBD2, was not verified against the DNA. TRBV12-2 is designated a pseudogene. The CDR3 totals 16 residues.

The chain couples TRBV19 to TRBJ2-1; D is tentatively TRBD1 or TRBD2 (5 bases each). The CDR3 extends over 14 amino acids. Trimming took off 3 bases at V and 5 bases at J, with 11 bases between the two ends. Germline V lookup: CDR1 LNHDA, CDR2 SQIVND (reference sequence). CDR3 bases: TGTGCCAGTAGTATTTACGGGACGGACAATGAGCAGTTCTTC. This sequence encodes CASSIYGTDNEQFF.

The chain couples TRBV15 to TRBJ2-5; D gene uncertain. V dropped 0 bases and J dropped 9 bases, with 8 bases sitting between them. The length of the CDR3 is 12 residues. Germline assignment: CDR1 LNHNV and CDR2 YYDKDF (reference sequence). This CDR3 is CATSRDFMAQYF. The CDR3 DNA reads TGTGCCACCAGCAGAGATTTCATGGCCCAGTACTTC. Using reference TRBV15 and TRBJ2-5 for the parts outside the CDR3, the full variable domain is DAMVIQNPRYQVTQFGKPVTLSCSQTLNHNVMYWYQQKSSQAPKLLFHYYDKDFNNEADTPDNFQSRRPNTSFCFLDIRSPGLGDTAMYLCATSRDFMAQYFGPGTRLLVL.

The V call is TRBV11-1, the J call TRBJ1-1; maybe TRBD1 (5 bases). The length of the CDR3 is 11 residues. In germline, CDR1 is SGHAT, CDR2 FQDESV (reference sequence). The V gene lost 8 bases and the J gene lost 4 bases, with 8 bases spanning the gap. The CDR3 reads CASEGTTEAFF. In DNA, the CDR3 is TGTGCCAGCGAGGGGACCACTGAAGCTTTCTTT. Full variable domain (missing parts from reference TRBV11-1 and TRBJ1-1): EAEVAQSPRYKITEKSQAVAFWCDPISGHATLYWYRQILGQGPELLVQFQDESVVDDSQLPKDRFSAERLKGVDSTLKIQPAELGDSAMYLCASEGTTEAFFGQGTRLTVV.

This sequence joins TRBV6-5 and TRBJ2-3; D may match TRBD1 or TRBD2 (5 bases each). This CDR3 is built from 14 residues. V lost 5 bases and J 4 bases, leaving 13 bases between the germline ends. The V gene's germline CDR1 is MNHEY and CDR2 SVGAGI. The CDR3 spells CASSRDGEADTQYF. The CDR3 DNA reads as TGTGCCAGCAGTAGGGACGGAGAGGCAGATACGCAGTATTTT.

The chain carries TRBV28 and TRBJ2-3; D is undetermined. This CDR3 is 13 amino acids long. V was clipped by 6 bases and J by 3 bases, with 10 bases between them. Germline lookup yields CDR1 MDHEN and CDR2 SYDVKM. CDR3 nucleotide sequence: TGTGCCAGCAGCCGCTCCGGGACAGATACGCAGTATTTT. Translated, it gives CASSRSGTDTQYF. Full variable domain (outside the CDR3, taken from reference TRBV28 and TRBJ2-3): DVKVTQSSRYLVKRTGEKVFLECVQDMDHENMFWYRQDPGLGLRLIYFSYDVKMKEKGDIPEGYSVSREKKERFSLILESASTNQTSMYLCASSRSGTDTQYFGPGTRLTVL.

The chain employs TRBV5-1 and TRBJ2-5; 7 bases match TRBD2. The V and J ends lost 1 base and 2 bases, in that order; junction bases with no gene match: 8. The CDR3 has 16 residues. Per the germline V gene, CDR1 is SGHRS and CDR2 is YFSETQ. CDR3 coding DNA: TGCGCCAGCAGCTTGTGGTCTAGCGGAGTTCAAGAGACCCAGTACTTC. The encoded protein is CASSLWSSGVQETQYF. The whole variable domain, filled in from reference TRBV5-1 and TRBJ2-5, reads KAGVTQTPRYLIKTRGQQVTLSCSPISGHRSVSWYQQTPGQGLQFLFEYFSETQRNKGNFPGRFSGRQFSNSRSEMNVSTLELGDSALYLCASSLWSSGVQETQYFGPGTRLLVL.

The rearrangement uses TRBV15 and TRBJ1-5; D not certain. The CDR3 has 19 amino acids. Trimming pared 4 bases from V and 1 base from J, leaving 23 bases between. Germline CDR1 is LNHNV and CDR2 is YYDKDF (reference sequence). CDR3 sequence reads: CATSKEGGVYGKSNQPQHF. The CDR3 DNA reads TGTGCCACCAGCAAGGAGGGCGGAGTATACGGCAAGAGCAATCAGCCCCAGCATTTT. The full variable domain, completed using reference TRBV15 and TRBJ1-5, is DAMVIQNPRYQVTQFGKPVTLSCSQTLNHNVMYWYQQKSSQAPKLLFHYYDKDFNNEADTPDNFQSRRPNTSFCFLDIRSPGLGDTAMYLCATSKEGGVYGKSNQPQHFGDGTRLSIL.

In DNA, the CDR3 is TGTGCCAGCAGTTTGTCCGGGGTCAGGGCAACTAATGAAAAACTGTTTTTT. This codes for CASSLSGVRATNEKLFF. The V and J genes are TRBV27 and TRBJ1-4, with a weak D call TRBD1 (5 bases). V was clipped by 3 bases and J by 0 bases, with 14 bases between them. CDR1 MNHEY and CDR2 SMNVEV come from the germline V gene (reference sequence). This CDR3 comprises 17 residues.

The chain carries TRBV15 and TRBJ2-7; no clear D. Germline loops: CDR1 LNHNV, CDR2 YYDKDF (reference sequence). The V and J ends lost 5 bases and 0 bases respectively, with 14 bases between them. The CDR3 is 15 amino acids. The DNA for the CDR3 is TGTGCCACCAGCGCCAATTCGGTCAGCTCCTACGAGCAGTACTTC. Amino acid sequence: CATSANSVSSYEQYF. Full variable domain (outside the CDR3, taken from reference TRBV15 and TRBJ2-7): DAMVIQNPRYQVTQFGKPVTLSCSQTLNHNVMYWYQQKSSQAPKLLFHYYDKDFNNEADTPDNFQSRRPNTSFCFLDIRSPGLGDTAMYLCATSANSVSSYEQYFGPGTRLTVT.

The chain links TRBV6-6 to TRBJ2-7, with 13 bases aligning to TRBD2. Germline CDR1 reads MNHNY; CDR2 reads SVGAGI (reference sequence). This CDR3 has 16 amino acids. V shed 5 bases and J 4 bases; nucleotides not matched to a gene: 8. The CDR3 bases are TGTGCCAGCAGTCCAAGACTAGCGGGAGGTCTATACGAGCAGTACTTC. Its protein product is CASSPRLAGGLYEQYF.

The chain is built from TRBV3-1 (or the pseudogene TRBV3-2) and TRBJ1-4; no definite D call. V shed 1 base and J shed 4 bases, with 13 bases lying between them. Germline values: CDR1 LGHDT, CDR2 YNNKEL (reference sequence). The CDR3 loop spans 16 amino acids. CDR3 sequence (DNA): TGTGCCAGCAGCCAAGTACGAGGGCGCGGTAATGAAAAACTGTTTTTT. Its translation is CASSQVRGRGNEKLFF.

This sequence joins TRBV19 and TRBJ1-1, with D possibly TRBD1 on 5 matching bases. CDR1 LNHDA and CDR2 SQIVND come from the germline V gene (reference sequence). This CDR3 contains 15 residues. Trimming cost V 3 bases and J 1 base, with 12 bases left between them. CDR3 bases: TGTGCCAGTAGTATGGACGCGGGACGGAACACTGAAGCTTTCTTT. Its protein product is CASSMDAGRNTEAFF.

The chain uses TRBV6-5 and TRBJ1-4; 7 bases are shared with TRBD1. This CDR3 contains 15 residues. Germline-derived CDR1 and CDR2 are MNHEY and SVGAGI. J was trimmed by 0 bases and V by 6 bases; bases with no gene match: 4. The CDR3 loop is CASRNRGTTNEKLFF. The CDR3 DNA reads TGTGCCAGCAGAAACAGGGGTACAACTAATGAAAAACTGTTTTTT.

The V and J genes are TRBV6-1 and TRBJ1-2; 10 bases line up with TRBD1. The CDR3 loop spans 15 amino acids. CDR1 and CDR2 from the germline V gene are MNHNS and SASEGT. V was clipped by 1 base and J by 4 bases; unmatched bases: 3. In DNA, the CDR3 is TGTGCCAGCAGTGAAGTTTGGACAGGGGGCTATGGCTACACCTTC. Translation gives CASSEVWTGGYGYTF.

This chain joins TRBV29-1 and TRBJ1-5; 7 bases agree with TRBD1. V dropped 6 bases and J dropped 4; count of bases not matched to a gene: 3. This CDR3 spans 12 amino acids. The germline V gene encodes CDR1 SQVTM and CDR2 ANQGSEA. The CDR3 region is CSVRQGNQPQHF. CDR3 sequence (DNA): TGCAGCGTGCGACAGGGAAATCAGCCCCAGCATTTT.